The 6 T cell receptor beta chains listed next were all sequenced from one sample in a study of blood T cell repertoires in COVID-19. Repertoires were generated with immunoSEQ multiplex PCR, while TCRdb's copy carries only in-frame clones and drops some. The table shows more than 85,000 clones, with about 72% occurring only once. What was sequenced was peripheral blood. The receptors derive from a man aged 55 to 70 with active or convalescent COVID-19.

This clone was counted once. This chain joins TRBV19 and TRBJ2-2; 7 bases are shared with TRBD2. The length of the CDR3 is 17 residues. J gave up 0 bases and V 5 bases, and 9 bases lay outside the gene matches. CDR1 and CDR2 from the germline V gene are LNHDA and SQIVND (reference sequence). CDR3 coding DNA: TGTGCCAGTAGTCATAGCGGGTTTCACGCGAACACCGGGGAGCTGTTTTTT. This translates into CASSHSGFHANTGELFF.

The J gene is TRBJ1-1, the V gene TRBV6-5; TRBD1 is a possible D gene (5 bases). CDR1 is MNHEY and CDR2 is SVGAGI in the germline V gene. CDR3 length equals 13 residues. The V gene lost 7 bases and the J gene lost 3 bases, with 12 bases spanning the gap. The CDR3 sequence: CASIWGGDTEAFF. The DNA for the CDR3 is TGTGCCAGCATCTGGGGGGGGGACACTGAAGCTTTCTTT.

The J gene is TRBJ2-7, the V gene TRBV30, with 7 nucleotides matching TRBD1. V lost 3 bases, J lost 1 base, and 6 bases stayed unmatched. The CDR3 has 14 residues. CDR1 and CDR2 from the germline V gene are GTSNPN and SVGIG (reference sequence). In DNA form, the CDR3 reads TGTGCCTGGAGCGGGGACAGTACTTCCTACGAGCAGTACTTC. This sequence encodes CAWSGDSTSYEQYF.

The J gene is TRBJ2-7, the V gene TRBV5-4, with D hard to call. V lost 2 bases and J 2 bases, leaving 8 bases between the germline ends. The CDR3 covers 13 residues. CDR1 SGHNT and CDR2 YYREEE come from the germline V gene (reference sequence). CDR3 sequence reads: CASSLTPAYEQYF. CDR3 DNA sequence: TGTGCCAGCAGCTTAACTCCCGCCTACGAGCAGTACTTC. Filled out from reference TRBV5-4 and TRBJ2-7, the complete variable domain reads ETGVTQSPTHLIKTRGQQVTLRCSSQSGHNTVSWYQQALGQGPQFIFQYYREEENGRGNFPPRFSGLQFPNYSSELNVNALELDDSALYLCASSLTPAYEQYFGPGTRLTVT.

This chain links TRBV5-6 with TRBJ2-5, with 9 bases aligning to TRBD1. The CDR3 has 15 amino acids. Germline lookup yields CDR1 SGHDT and CDR2 YYEEEE. V lost 4 bases to trimming and J lost 4 bases; unmatched junction nucleotides: 8. CDR3 bases: TGTGCCAGCAGCGCCGAGGACAGGGGAGGAGAGACCCAGTACTTC. Its protein is CASSAEDRGGETQYF.

The chain recombines TRBV3-1 (or the pseudogene TRBV3-2) with TRBJ1-2, with D possibly matching TRBD1 (6 bases). Germline-derived CDR1 and CDR2 are LGHDT and YNNKEL (reference sequence). The CDR3 covers 15 residues. V dropped 1 base and J dropped 8 bases, with 17 bases sitting between them. CDR3 nucleotide sequence: TGTGCCAGCAGCCAAGCCCACAGGGTCAGTGGCGGCTACACCTTC. It is translated as CASSQAHRVSGGYTF.